The sequence of this T cell receptor beta chain was determined in a study of T cells after yellow fever vaccination. As for the study in general: The SMART-Seq v4 Ultra Low Input method served to prepare the low-cell-number fractions.

TCRdb redid the calling of the 5' RACE reads with MiXCR, one entry per CDR3 protein. The table records 400,000 or so distinct CDR3 sequences, around 10% of them present only once. This clonotype showed up just a few times. CDR1 SGHRS and CDR2 YFSETQ come from the germline V gene. The CDR3 covers 14 residues. V was pared by 4 bases and J by 10 bases, with 15 bases between. The chain couples TRBV5-1 to TRBJ1-6; unclear D gene. This TCR derives from a young man who received the YFV17D yellow fever vaccine. Sequencing was performed on PBMCs, taken on the day of the first yellow fever vaccination. CDR3 amino acids: CASSPAGGSSPLHF. As DNA, the CDR3 is TGCGCCAGCAGCCCCGCGGGTGGGAGCTCACCCCTCCACTTT.